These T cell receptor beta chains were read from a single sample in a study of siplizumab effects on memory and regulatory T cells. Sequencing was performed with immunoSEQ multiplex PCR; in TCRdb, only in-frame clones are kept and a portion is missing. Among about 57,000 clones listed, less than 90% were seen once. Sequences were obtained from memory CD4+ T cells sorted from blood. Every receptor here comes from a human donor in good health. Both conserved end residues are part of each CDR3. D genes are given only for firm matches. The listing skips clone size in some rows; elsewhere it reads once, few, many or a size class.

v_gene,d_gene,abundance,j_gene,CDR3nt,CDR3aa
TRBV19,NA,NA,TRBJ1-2,TGTGCCAGTAGTCCGGACATCTATGGCTACACCTTC,CASSPDIYGYTF
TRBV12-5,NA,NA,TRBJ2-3,TGTGCTAGTGGCTCGGAACTCTCCACAGATACGCAGTATTTT,CASGSELSTDTQYF
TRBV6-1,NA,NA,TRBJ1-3,TGTGCCAGCAGTGAAGCTCCAGGGACTGGAAACACCATATATTTT,CASSEAPGTGNTIYF
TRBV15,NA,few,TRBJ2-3,TGTGCCACCAGCTCCCGAAAAACAGGGGATACGCAGTATTTT,CATSSRKTGDTQYF
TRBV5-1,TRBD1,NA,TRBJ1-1,TGCGCCAGCAGCAAGACAGGGGACGTAATGAACACTGAAGCTTTCTTT,CASSKTGDVMNTEAFF
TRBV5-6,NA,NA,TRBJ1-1,TGTGCCAGCAGCCCCGCAGGAAGGACGAACACTGAAGCTTTCTTT,CASSPAGRTNTEAFF
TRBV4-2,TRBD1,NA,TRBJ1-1,TGTGCCAGCAGCCAAGGGGACAGAGTGAACACTGAAGCTTTCTTT,CASSQGDRVNTEAFF
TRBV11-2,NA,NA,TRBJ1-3,TGTGCCAGCAGCTCCAGACAGACACGTTCCATATATTTT,CASSSRQTRSIYF
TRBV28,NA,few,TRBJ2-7,TGTGCCAGCAGTTTTGGCTACGAGCAGTACTTC,CASSFGYEQYF
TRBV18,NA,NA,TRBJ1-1,TGTGCCAGCTCACTTTCGGGGGGGGGAGATATGAACACTGAAGCTTTCTTT,CASSLSGGGDMNTEAFF
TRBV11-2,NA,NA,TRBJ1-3,TGTGCCAGCAGCCCAAGGGAGGGATTAAGCTCTGGAAACACCATATATTTT,CASSPREGLSSGNTIYF
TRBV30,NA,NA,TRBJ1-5,TGTGCCTGGAGTGACCACGCCGATCAGCCCCAGCATTTT,CAWSDHADQPQHF
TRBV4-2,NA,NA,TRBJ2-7,TGTGCCAGCAGCCAACTGTTTCGGTACGAGCAGTACTTC,CASSQLFRYEQYF
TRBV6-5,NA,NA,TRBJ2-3,TGTGCCAGCAACCCCCCGGGTACAGATACGCAGTATTTT,CASNPPGTDTQYF
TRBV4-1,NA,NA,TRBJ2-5,TGCGCCAGCAGCCAGGCAAGTGGGGTATCGGAGACCCAGTACTTC,CASSQASGVSETQYF
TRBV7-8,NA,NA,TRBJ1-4,TGTGCCAGCAGCTCCCTGATGGGCCGTGGTAATGAAAAACTGTTTTTT,CASSSLMGRGNEKLFF
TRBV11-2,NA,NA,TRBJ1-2,TGTGCCAGCAGCTCCAGAGGGGGGGTAGGCTACACCTTC,CASSSRGGVGYTF
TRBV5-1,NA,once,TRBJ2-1,TGCGCCAGCAGCACCTCAGGCGACGCGGGGAATGAGCAGTTCTTC,CASSTSGDAGNEQFF
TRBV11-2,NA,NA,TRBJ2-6,TGTGCCCACCATAAGGAAACAGGGATAACTGGGGCCAACGTCCTGACTTTC,CAHHKETGITGANVLTF
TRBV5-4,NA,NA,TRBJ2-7,TGTGCCAGCAGCTCGGCCCAGGGACGCGGGGCCTACGAGCAGTACTTC,CASSSAQGRGAYEQYF
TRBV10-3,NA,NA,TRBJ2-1,TGTGCCATCAGCCCCCGCGGGGCAACCTTCAATGAGCAGTTCTTC,CAISPRGATFNEQFF
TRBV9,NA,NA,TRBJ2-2,TGTGCCAGCAGCGTGGGGCTGAACACCGGGGAGCTGTTTTTT,CASSVGLNTGELFF
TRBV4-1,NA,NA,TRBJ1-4,TGCGCCAGCAGCCAAGGTCCACCCCAAGCGGGGCCTGGTAATGAAAAACTGTTTTTT,CASSQGPPQAGPGNEKLFF
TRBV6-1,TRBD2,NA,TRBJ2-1,TGTGCCAGCAGTACCGGACTAGCGGGAGCCGGGGAGCAGTTCTTC,CASSTGLAGAGEQFF
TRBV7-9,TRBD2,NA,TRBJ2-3,TGTGCCAGCAGCTTACTTAGCGGGGGCCCTTTTAGCACAGATACGCAGTATTTT,CASSLLSGGPFSTDTQYF